This is a list of T cell receptor beta chains from one sample in a study of response to subunit inactivated influenza vaccine. TCRdb processed the RT-PCR reads anew with MiXCR; each CDR3 protein has one entry. The profile shows hundreds of thousands of distinct CDR3 sequences, approximately 7.1% of them singletons. The source was PBMCs from blood, collected less than 25 months after vaccination. The source is a man aged 45-69 years who received an inactivated influenza vaccine. CDR3s include the opening cysteine and the closing phenylalanine or tryptophan. Each record gives: V gene, clone size, D gene, J gene, CDR3 protein, CDR3 DNA. The D gene is left open where the match is weak. Only some rows state a clone size, as once, few, many or a class for expanded clones.

TRBV19	few	TRBD2	TRBJ2-3	CASSGLAGNQGDTQYF	TGTGCCAGTAGTGGACTAGCGGGAAACCAGGGGGATACGCAGTATTTT
TRBV6-5	many	.	TRBJ2-5	CASSYDVVGGKETQYF	TGTGCCAGCAGTTACGATGTTGTGGGGGGCAAAGAGACCCAGTACTTC
TRBV20-1	few	TRBD1	TRBJ1-5	CSARGGGKPQHF	TGCAGTGCTAGGGGAGGGGGCAAGCCCCAGCATTTT
TRBV20-1	few	.	TRBJ1-6	CSAAPADYNSPLHF	TGCAGTGCCGCCCCCGCAGACTATAATTCACCCCTCCACTTT
TRBV6-2/TRBV6-3	few	.	TRBJ2-3	CASSPAGLGTDTQYF	TGTGCCAGCAGCCCGGCTGGGCTAGGCACAGATACGCAGTATTTT
TRBV5-1	many	.	TRBJ2-1	CASSLLQGRNSNEQFF	TGCGCCAGCAGCTTGCTGCAGGGAAGGAATAGCAATGAGCAGTTCTTC
TRBV11-1	.	.	TRBJ2-3	CASSSLLADTQYF	TGTGCCAGCAGCTCCCTGCTAGCTGATACGCAGTATTTT
TRBV7-2	.	TRBD1	TRBJ2-7	CASSQSGTGFYEQYF	TGTGCCAGCAGCCAATCCGGGACAGGCTTCTACGAGCAGTACTTC
TRBV20-1	few	TRBD2	TRBJ2-7	CSAPPGGDYEQYF	TGCAGTGCTCCCCCTGGGGGGGACTACGAGCAGTACTTC
TRBV20-1	.	TRBD2	TRBJ2-4	CSASSGTSGIQYF	TGCAGTGCTAGTTCTGGGACTAGCGGAATTCAGTACTTC
TRBV4-2	.	TRBD2	TRBJ2-2	CASSQLAGSNTGELFF	TGTGCCAGCAGCCAACTAGCGGGGTCGAACACCGGGGAGCTGTTTTTT
TRBV28	many	.	TRBJ2-3	CASSQNTDTQYF	TGTGCCAGCAGTCAAAACACAGATACGCAGTATTTT
TRBV24-1	few	TRBD2	TRBJ2-1	CATSDPGTSTATYNEQFF	TGTGCCACCAGTGACCCCGGGACTAGCACAGCGACTTACAATGAGCAGTTCTTC
TRBV20-1	.	.	TRBJ1-2	CRGPGANYGYTF	TGCAGGGGGCCCGGAGCTAACTATGGCTACACCTTC
TRBV7-2	.	.	TRBJ1-1	CASSQTSGTEAFF	TGTGCCAGCAGCCAGACATCCGGGACAGAAGCTTTCTTT
TRBV12-3/TRBV12-4	few	.	TRBJ2-1	CASTLRSGNHAYNEQFF	TGTGCCAGCACCTTACGGTCGGGCAATCACGCTTACAATGAGCAGTTCTTC
TRBV7-2	few	TRBD2	TRBJ2-1	CASLTSSGSYEQFF	TGTGCCAGCCTCACTTCTAGCGGGAGCTATGAGCAGTTCTTC
TRBV29-1	few	TRBD1	TRBJ2-1	CSARQGLANEQFF	TGCAGCGCCCGACAGGGCTTAGCCAATGAGCAGTTCTTC
TRBV4-2	.	.	TRBJ2-4	CASSQEVAWLATKNIQYF	TGTGCCAGCAGCCAAGAGGTGGCATGGCTTGCGACCAAAAACATTCAGTACTTC
TRBV7-6	few	.	TRBJ1-5	CASSLRDNSNQPQHF	TGTGCCAGCAGCTTAAGAGACAATAGCAATCAGCCCCAGCATTTT
TRBV20-1	few	.	TRBJ1-1	CRGAGRQNTEAFF	TGCCGTGGGGCGGGACGACAAAACACTGAAGCTTTCTTT
TRBV28	many	TRBD2	TRBJ2-7	CASRNIAGNYEQYF	TGTGCCAGCAGGAACATAGCGGGTAACTACGAGCAGTACTTC
TRBV5-5	many	.	TRBJ2-1	CASSLGTVYNEQFF	TGTGCCAGCAGCTTAGGTACCGTATACAATGAGCAGTTCTTC